The present entry profiles one T cell receptor (beta chain) with its context. Profiled with immunoSEQ multiplex PCR; TCRdb holds only in-frame clones, not every one. The table lists 120,000 or so clones, around nine tenths of them singletons. The record originates from a study of blood T cell repertoires in COVID-19. CDR3 length: 13 residues. J was trimmed by 9 bases and V by 3 bases; bases with no gene match: 5. CDR1 is SGHTS, CDR2 YDEGEE, per germline. The chain has TRBV5-8 and TRBJ1-5; 8 nucleotides line up with TRBD1. This sequence originates from a woman between 50 and 59 years old with active or convalescent COVID-19. Sequencing input: peripheral blood. The CDR3 is CASSYDRGRPQHF. The CDR3 DNA follows: TGTGCCAGCAGCTACGACAGGGGCCGGCCCCAGCATTTT.